This TCR beta chain was documented in a study of cytomegalovirus exposure and HLA in healthy donors. Broader study findings: Later analysis placed DRB1 highest and HLA-C lowest in TCR association rates, which differed by HLA locus.

Trimming left V 1 base short and J 4 bases short, with 14 bases between. This CDR3 is 14 amino acids long. From germline, CDR1 is SQVTM and CDR2 ANQGSEA. As regards this clone: Its antigen is undetermined.

13 Jbeta primers and 60 Vbeta primers were used for the PCR. The protocol was immunoSEQ multiplex PCR, while the TCRdb copy is restricted to in-frame clones and leaves out a portion. The profile shows over 150,000 clones, about four fifths of them singletons. The sequenced sample consisted of PBMCs. This receptor was taken from a young man in good health and CMV-seropositive. The chain employs TRBV29-1 and TRBJ2-7, with D unresolved. The CDR3 nucleotides read TGCAGCGTTGAAGGGAGCGATTCTGGTTACGAGCAGTACTTC. Translation gives CSVEGSDSGYEQYF.